This T cell receptor (beta chain) derives from a study of blood T cell repertoires in COVID-19. Across the study: Sources were T cells, B-cell-depleted T cells, or PBMCs; the material itself was cDNA or gDNA.

This CDR3 has 18 amino acids. Per germline, CDR1 LGHDT and CDR2 YNNKEL (reference sequence). Trimming took 0 bases from V and 3 from J, leaving 20 bases between them. How the authors handled the data: It was from reference gene primer amplification that nucleated cell counts were estimated. Repertoires were generated with immunoSEQ multiplex PCR, while TCRdb's copy carries only in-frame clones and drops some. That table is the source of V, J and clone size, and D and trimming were worked out from the DNA. Of approximately 130,000 clones in the sample, approximately 89% were seen once. The chain recombines TRBV3-1 (or the pseudogene TRBV3-2) with TRBJ1-1, with D perhaps TRBD1 (5 bases). The sequence came from a human donor in a cohort sampled during active COVID-19. Sequencing was carried out using peripheral blood. In DNA form, the CDR3 reads TGTGCCAGCAGCCAAGAGGGCAGAGCTCACAGGTGGGACACTGAAGCTTTCTTT. Its protein product is CASSQEGRAHRWDTEAFF.